This TCR beta chain was captured in a study of Ad26.COV2.S vaccination and SARS-CoV-2 variants. Findings and caveats of the study: The study found similar non-spike TCR breadth in vaccine and placebo recipients.

Germline CDR1 SGDLS, CDR2 YYNGEE. The CDR3 has 15 residues. Trimming took 10 bases from V and 5 from J, leaving 24 bases between them. TCRdb's table, derived via immunoSEQ multiplex PCR, lists solely in-frame clones and lacks some. The sample yields 430,000 or so clones, 85% to 90% seen once. Treatment in this sample: 19 received Ad26.COV2.S at low or high dose, single or two shots; about 5 received placebo; per-sample allocation not given. Repertoires come from day 63 after the first vaccine or placebo injection. Turning to this clone: No antigen is known for it.

The sequence derives from a person aged 18-65 years who received the Ad26.COV2.S COVID-19 vaccine or a placebo. Sample: peripheral blood, taken in a trial of Ad26.COV2.S vaccine versus placebo. The rearrangement links TRBV9 to TRBJ2-5; D tentatively fits TRBD1 or TRBD2 (5 bases each). CDR3 residues: CARAREGLPTETQYF. CDR3 DNA sequence: TGTGCCCGCGCCCGAGAGGGGCTCCCTACGGAGACCCAGTACTTC. Full variable domain (rest looked up from reference TRBV9 and TRBJ2-5): DSGVTQTPKHLITATGQRVTLRCSPRSGDLSVYWYQQSLDQGLQFLIQYYNGEERAKGNILERFSAQQFPDLHSELNLSSLELGDSALYFCARAREGLPTETQYFGPGTRLLVL.